The source of this TCR beta chain is a study of T-cell reconstitution after alpha-beta-depleted transplantation in children. Findings of the study overall: Several hundred expanded graft clones reportedly were the source of alpha-beta T cells about two months after transplant. One year after transplant, T-cell counts and diversity came mostly from newly produced T cells. From surviving recipient T cells and thymic progenitors came the high day-60 TCRbeta diversity observed in some patients.

This clonotype has more than one count but fewer than ten. What it binds is unknown. CDR1 is MNHEY, CDR2 SVGAGI, per germline. J lost 6 bases, V lost 4 bases, and 6 bases had no gene match. CDR3 length: 14 residues. Preparation of the TCRbeta library used unique molecular identifiers. TCRdb used MiXCR to reprocess the PCR reads, holding one entry per CDR3 protein. Of hundreds of thousands of distinct CDR3 sequences in the sample, approximately 15% are singletons; the top ten hold roughly 4.8%. The sequenced sample was PBMCs, mostly from graft donor cells, obtained 360 days after TCRalphabeta/CD19-depleted stem cell transplant. The V and J genes are TRBV6-5 and TRBJ2-1; 7 nucleotides align to TRBD1. The clonotype was recovered from a male patient younger than 18 who had a stem cell transplant for acute lymphoblastic leukemia, so the T cells may come from the graft donor. The CDR3, as DNA: TGTGCCAGCAGTTTCCCCCACAGGGGCAATGAGCAGTTCTTC. Its translation: CASSFPHRGNEQFF.